Sequencing of this T cell receptor beta chain was carried out in a study of vaccination effects on CD4 cells after COVID-19. Study-wide results and limits: Substantial clonal contraction characterized both infection- and vaccine-induced clones late after vaccination.

The CDR3 loop spans 15 amino acids. The ends were cut back, 0 bases at V and 5 bases at J, with 13 bases in the middle. CDR1 ENHRY and CDR2 SYGVKD come from the germline V gene. Some clones are missing from TCRdb's copy, which holds only in-frame ones; the method was immunoSEQ multiplex PCR. There are 70,000 or so clones in the sample; 73% occur only once, and roughly 2.3% lies in the top ten. Concerning this clone itself: No antigen is known for it.

Isolation of CD4+ T cells took place after about ten days of culture. The participants, recipients of two vaccine doses, got either BNT162b2 or mRNA-1273. Nucleocapsid antibody tests were negative, and the vaccine recipients had no prior SARS-CoV-2 infection. This chain connects TRBV10-3 to TRBJ2-5, with D tentatively TRBD2 (6 bases). The sequence came from a human donor who received a COVID-19 vaccine. The material was CD4+ T cells from PBMCs cultured without peptide, obtained after COVID-19 vaccination. The CDR3 DNA reads as TGTGCCATCAGTGAGTCGGAAGGGGAGGAGGAGACCCAGTACTTC. Its protein product is CAISESEGEEETQYF.